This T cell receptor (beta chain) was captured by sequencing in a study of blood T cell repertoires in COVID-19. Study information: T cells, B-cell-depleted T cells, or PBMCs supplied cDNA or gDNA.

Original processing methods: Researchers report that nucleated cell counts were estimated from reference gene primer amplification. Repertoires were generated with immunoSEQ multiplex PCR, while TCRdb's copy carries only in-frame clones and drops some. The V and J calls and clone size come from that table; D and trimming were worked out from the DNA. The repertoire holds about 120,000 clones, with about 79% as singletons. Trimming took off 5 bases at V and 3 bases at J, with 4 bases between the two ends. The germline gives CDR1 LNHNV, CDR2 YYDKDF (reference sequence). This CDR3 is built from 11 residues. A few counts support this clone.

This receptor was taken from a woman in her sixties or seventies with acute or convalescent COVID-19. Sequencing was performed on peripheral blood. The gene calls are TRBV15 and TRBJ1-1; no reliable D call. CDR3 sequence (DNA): TGTGCCACCAGCTTAGACACTGAAGCTTTCTTT. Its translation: CATSLDTEAFF.